This is a list of T cell receptor beta chains from one sample in a study of T cell repertoires in cytomegalovirus infection. TCRdb reanalysed the reads using MiXCR and keeps one entry per CDR3 protein. Seen here are a few hundred thousand distinct CDR3 sequences, 15% to 20% observed once, and the top ten hold around half. Sequenced material: CD8+ T cells from PBMCs. Every receptor here comes from a human donor in good health (CMV status not recorded). Some clones in this sample may be carry-over from other donors' samples. Both conserved end residues are part of each CDR3. A D gene is named only where the DNA matches it firmly. Expanded clones get a size class; other rows say once, few or many, or leave the size out.

j_call	d_call	v_call	clone_size	cdr3_aa	cdr3_nt
TRBJ1-1	-	TRBV11-1	few	CASSSSWPVTEAFF	TGTGCCAGCAGCTCCTCATGGCCCGTGACTGAAGCTTTCTTT
TRBJ2-2	TRBD2	TRBV15	-	CATSRGRGGNTGELFF	TGTGCCACCAGCAGAGGACGGGGGGGGAACACCGGGGAGCTGTTTTTT
TRBJ2-7	-	TRBV6-2/TRBV6-3	many	CASSYFSLHEQYF	TGTGCCAGCAGTTACTTTTCTCTACACGAGCAGTACTTC
TRBJ2-7	-	TRBV4-1	few	CASSQDRSYEQYF	TGCGCCAGCAGCCAAGACAGGTCCTACGAGCAGTACTTC
TRBJ2-1	-	TRBV6-2/TRBV6-3	few	CASSLRPNEQFF	TGTGCCAGCAGTCTGCGCCCCAATGAGCAGTTCTTC
TRBJ2-2	-	TRBV6-5	-	CASSPRDPHTGELFF	TGTGCCAGCAGTCCGCGGGACCCACACACCGGGGAGCTGTTTTTT
TRBJ2-7	TRBD1	TRBV28	few	CASSPPQGAREQYF	TGTGCCAGCAGTCCTCCACAGGGGGCGAGGGAGCAGTACTTC
TRBJ2-4	TRBD2	TRBV2	few	CASSEYGRWGGGNIQYF	TGTGCCAGCAGTGAATACGGCCGCTGGGGGGGAGGAAACATTCAGTACTTC
TRBJ2-2	-	TRBV7-8	many	CASSLVLQGHTGELFF	TGTGCCAGCAGCTTAGTTCTCCAGGGACATACCGGGGAGCTGTTTTTT
TRBJ1-6	-	TRBV6-2/TRBV6-3	few	CASSSLRGGVEYSPLHF	TGTGCCAGCAGTTCACTTAGGGGTGGCGTGGAGTATTCACCCCTCCACTTT
TRBJ1-1	-	TRBV28	few	CASRSIEQINTEAFF	TGTGCCAGCAGGTCGATTGAACAGATAAACACTGAAGCTTTCTTT
TRBJ2-7	TRBD1	TRBV4-1	many	CASSQEPVGRGLGEQYF	TGCGCCAGCAGCCAAGAACCAGTGGGCAGGGGGCTAGGCGAGCAGTACTTC
TRBJ2-1	TRBD1	TRBV2	-	CASSEVRTGINNEQFF	TGTGCCAGCAGTGAAGTGAGGACAGGGATTAACAATGAGCAGTTCTTC
TRBJ2-5	TRBD2	TRBV7-8	many	CASSLYASGGKETQYF	TGTGCCAGCAGCTTATACGCTAGCGGGGGAAAAGAGACCCAGTACTTC
TRBJ2-7	-	TRBV4-3	-	CASSQESGSSYEQYF	TGCGCCAGCAGCCAAGAATCGGGCAGTTCCTACGAGCAGTACTTC
TRBJ2-2	-	TRBV6-5	-	CASSYSLSGAGELFF	TGTGCCAGCAGTTACTCGTTGTCTGGGGCCGGGGAGCTGTTTTTT
TRBJ1-1	-	TRBV2	few	CASSEVGGARQQVRAFF	TGTGCCAGCAGTGAAGTCGGTGGAGCACGACAGCAGGTGCGAGCTTTCTTT
TRBJ2-1	-	TRBV5-5	few	CASSLQSGLGYNEQFF	TGTGCCAGCAGCTTGCAGTCAGGGTTAGGGTACAATGAGCAGTTCTTC
TRBJ1-1	-	TRBV27	few	CASSPIVPSGTEAFF	TGTGCCAGCAGTCCTATTGTCCCAAGCGGGACTGAAGCTTTCTTT
TRBJ1-6	TRBD1	TRBV27	few	CASARDSSYSPLHF	TGTGCCAGCGCCCGGGACAGCAGCTATTCACCCCTCCACTTT